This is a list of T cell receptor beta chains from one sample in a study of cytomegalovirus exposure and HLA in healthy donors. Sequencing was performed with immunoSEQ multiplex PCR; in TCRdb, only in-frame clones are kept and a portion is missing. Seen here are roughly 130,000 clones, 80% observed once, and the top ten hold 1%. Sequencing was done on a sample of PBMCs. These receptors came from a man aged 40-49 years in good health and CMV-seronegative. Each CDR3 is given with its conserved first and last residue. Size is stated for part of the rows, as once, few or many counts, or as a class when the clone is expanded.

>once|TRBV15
CATSGRDREQPQHF
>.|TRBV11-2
CASSLDAPLRGRPYNEQFF
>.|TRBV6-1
CASSEAFSSADYNEQFF
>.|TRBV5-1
CASSWGQGGHEQYF
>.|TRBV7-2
CASSVPGQNTEAFF
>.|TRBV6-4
CASSDGLAGDDEQFF
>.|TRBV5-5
CASSLATGANYEQYF
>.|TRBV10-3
CAISEVAGGQETQYF
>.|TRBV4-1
CASRLIPGQGMGNSPLHF
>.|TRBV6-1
CASILLANTGELFF
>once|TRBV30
CAWSVPGGANEKLFF
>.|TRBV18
CASSPLSGEKLFF
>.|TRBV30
CAWSVRDSGEKLFF
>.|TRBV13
CASSDQGGTYEQYF
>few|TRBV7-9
CASSQTGGGNQPQHF
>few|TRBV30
CAWSPGVWTEAFF
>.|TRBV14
CASSQPKPGQGLNYGYTF
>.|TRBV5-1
CASSLAGQGKGYTF
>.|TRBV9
CASSRTSGPRYF
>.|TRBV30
CAWSVFRDNRVGDTEAFF
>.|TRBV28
CASGLPRTDEKLFF
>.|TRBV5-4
CATGLEQETQYF
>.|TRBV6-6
CASSPQGAYETQYF
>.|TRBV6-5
CASSYQGGQADSPLHF
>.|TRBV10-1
CASSEGLAYEQYF
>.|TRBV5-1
CASSSGTQGPGEQYF
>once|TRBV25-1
CASSGSTGAYGYTF
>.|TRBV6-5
CASSKPGQSGEQYF
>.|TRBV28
CASSLSQRYQPQHF
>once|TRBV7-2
CASSFEQQNIQYF
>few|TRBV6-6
CASSYQGADEAFF
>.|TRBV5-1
CASSLGTGRNEKLFF
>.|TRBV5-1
CASSPTGLARETQYF
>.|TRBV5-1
CASSLVQVQETQYF
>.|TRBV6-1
CASSEGKLAGGYEQYF
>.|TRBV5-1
CASSQRGRGSYEQYF
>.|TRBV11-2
CASSQENYGYTF
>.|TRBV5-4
CASSLGQRESHEQYF
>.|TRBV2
CASSDASRYEQYF
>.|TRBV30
CAWSVEQGSGYTF
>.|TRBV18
CASSPPGAPNEQFF
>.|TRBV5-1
CASSSTGGSGNTIYF
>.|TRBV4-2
CASGLPGAAYEQYF
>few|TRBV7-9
CASSPRQGTVAEQYF
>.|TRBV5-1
CASSFAGMDTQYF
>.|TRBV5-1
CASSSDRDSPQASTDTQYF
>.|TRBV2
CASSGMNRGNQPQHF
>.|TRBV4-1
CASSLRQGDEKLFF
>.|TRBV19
CASSPGLPHGELFF
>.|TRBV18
CASSPQGGETQYF
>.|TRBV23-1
CARINRGLETNEKLFF
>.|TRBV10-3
CAISPGSGGIADTQYF
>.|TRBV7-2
CASSLERVGGYTF
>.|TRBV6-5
CASSKDRSWKLFF
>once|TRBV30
CAWSSTQLDTEAFF